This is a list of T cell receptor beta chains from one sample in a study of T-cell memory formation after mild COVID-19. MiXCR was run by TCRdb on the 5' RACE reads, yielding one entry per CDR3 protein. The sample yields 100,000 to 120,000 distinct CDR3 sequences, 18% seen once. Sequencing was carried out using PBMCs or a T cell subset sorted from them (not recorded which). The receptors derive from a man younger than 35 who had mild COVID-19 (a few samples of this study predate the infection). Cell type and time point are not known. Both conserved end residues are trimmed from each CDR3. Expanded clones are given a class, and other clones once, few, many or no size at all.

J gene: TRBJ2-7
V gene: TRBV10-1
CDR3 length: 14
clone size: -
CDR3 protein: ASARGRLGTDYEQY

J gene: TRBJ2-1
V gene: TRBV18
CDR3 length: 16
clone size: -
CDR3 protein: ASSPPFSGGINYNEQF

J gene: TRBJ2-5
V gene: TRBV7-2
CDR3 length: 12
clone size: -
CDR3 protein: ASSASGAQETQY

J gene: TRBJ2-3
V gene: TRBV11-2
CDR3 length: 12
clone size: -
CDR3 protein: ASSPGYSTDTQY

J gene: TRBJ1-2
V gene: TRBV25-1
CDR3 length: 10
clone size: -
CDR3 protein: ASLGERYGYT

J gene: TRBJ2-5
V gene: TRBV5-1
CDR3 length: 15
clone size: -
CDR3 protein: ASSRFKMGLAEETQY

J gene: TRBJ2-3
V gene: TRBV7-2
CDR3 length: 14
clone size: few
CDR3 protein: ASSLSSGQGADTQY

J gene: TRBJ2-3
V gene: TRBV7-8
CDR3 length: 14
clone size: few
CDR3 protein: ASSPRLAGAGDTQY

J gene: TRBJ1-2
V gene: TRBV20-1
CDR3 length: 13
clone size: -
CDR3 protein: SARDVGGGNYGYT

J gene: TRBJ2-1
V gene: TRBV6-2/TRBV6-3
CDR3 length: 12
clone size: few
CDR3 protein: ASSGTSGYNEQF

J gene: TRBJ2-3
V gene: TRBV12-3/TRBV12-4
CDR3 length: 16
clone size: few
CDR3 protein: ASSSPGQRLTPYRAQY

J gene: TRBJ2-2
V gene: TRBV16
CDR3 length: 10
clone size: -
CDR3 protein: ASSLSHGELF

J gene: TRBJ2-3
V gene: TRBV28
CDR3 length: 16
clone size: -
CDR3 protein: ASSQLGSSLASTDTQY

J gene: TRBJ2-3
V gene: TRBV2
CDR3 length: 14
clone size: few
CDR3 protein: ASSASGRGGADTQY

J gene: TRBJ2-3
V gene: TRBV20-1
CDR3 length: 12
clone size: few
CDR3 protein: SARGQGVTDTQY

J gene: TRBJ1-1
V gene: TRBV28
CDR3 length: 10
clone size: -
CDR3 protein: ASSILNTEAF

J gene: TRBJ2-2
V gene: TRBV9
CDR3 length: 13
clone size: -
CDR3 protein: ASSAQGTNTGELF

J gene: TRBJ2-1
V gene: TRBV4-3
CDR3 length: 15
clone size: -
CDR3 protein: ASSRLASRGGGNEQF

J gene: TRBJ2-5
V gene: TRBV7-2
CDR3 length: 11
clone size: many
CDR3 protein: ASSPRRQETQY

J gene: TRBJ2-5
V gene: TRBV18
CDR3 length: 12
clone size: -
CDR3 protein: ASSPQLLQETQY

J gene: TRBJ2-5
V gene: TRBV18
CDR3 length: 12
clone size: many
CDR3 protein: ASSPRDRQETQY

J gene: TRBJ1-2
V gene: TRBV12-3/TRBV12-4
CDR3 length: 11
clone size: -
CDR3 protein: ASNSGQGRGYT

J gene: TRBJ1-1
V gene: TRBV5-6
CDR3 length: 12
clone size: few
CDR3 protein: ASRVEGGSTEAF

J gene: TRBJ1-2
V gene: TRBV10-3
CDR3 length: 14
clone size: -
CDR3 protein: AISEVVGNRNYGYT

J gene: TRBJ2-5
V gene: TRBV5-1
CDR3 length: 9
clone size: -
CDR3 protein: ASSLDGTQY

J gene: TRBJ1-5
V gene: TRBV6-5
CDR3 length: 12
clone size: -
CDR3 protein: ASSQSTTNQPQH

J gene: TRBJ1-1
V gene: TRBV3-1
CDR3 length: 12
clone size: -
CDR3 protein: ASSQSSGSTEAF

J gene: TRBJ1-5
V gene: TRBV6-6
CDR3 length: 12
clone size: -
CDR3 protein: ASSYSQGRQPQH

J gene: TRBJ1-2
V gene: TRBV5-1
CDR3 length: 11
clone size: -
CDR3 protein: ASRTGPIEGYT

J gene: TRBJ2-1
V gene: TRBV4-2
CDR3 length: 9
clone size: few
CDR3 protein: ASQSGQAQF

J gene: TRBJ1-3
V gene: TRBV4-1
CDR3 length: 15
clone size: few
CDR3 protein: ASSQEEQRSSGNTIY

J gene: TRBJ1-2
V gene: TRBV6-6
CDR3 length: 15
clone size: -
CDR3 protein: ASSYHTRGFRNYGYT

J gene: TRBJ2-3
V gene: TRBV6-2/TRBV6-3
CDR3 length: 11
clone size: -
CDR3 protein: ASSYKRGNPWY

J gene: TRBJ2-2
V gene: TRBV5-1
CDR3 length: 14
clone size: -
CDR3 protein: ASSPLPQGDTGELF

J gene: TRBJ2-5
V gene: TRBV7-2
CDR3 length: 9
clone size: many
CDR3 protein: ASSPTKTQY

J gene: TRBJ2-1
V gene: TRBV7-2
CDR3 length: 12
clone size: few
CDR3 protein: ASSKDRNYNEQF

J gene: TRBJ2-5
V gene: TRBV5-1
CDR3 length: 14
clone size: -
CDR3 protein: ASSLVHRGKYETQY

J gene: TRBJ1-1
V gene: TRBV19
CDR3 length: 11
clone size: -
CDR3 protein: ASSIVGDTEAF

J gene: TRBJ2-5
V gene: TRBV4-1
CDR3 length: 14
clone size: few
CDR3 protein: ASSPTSWLAGETQY

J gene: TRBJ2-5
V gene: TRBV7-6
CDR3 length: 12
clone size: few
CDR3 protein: ASSRTGAVGTQY

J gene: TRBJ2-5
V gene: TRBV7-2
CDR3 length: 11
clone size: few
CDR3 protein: ASRLGVRRTQY

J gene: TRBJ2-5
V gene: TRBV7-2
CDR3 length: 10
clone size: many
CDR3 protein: ASSQGQETQY

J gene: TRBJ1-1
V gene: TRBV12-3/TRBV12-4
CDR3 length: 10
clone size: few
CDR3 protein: ASSHGHTEAF

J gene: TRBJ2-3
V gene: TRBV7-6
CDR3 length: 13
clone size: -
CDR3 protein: ASRSGTGGPDTQY

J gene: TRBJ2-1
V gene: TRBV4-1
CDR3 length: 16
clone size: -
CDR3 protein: ASSQGYWTSGGYNEQF

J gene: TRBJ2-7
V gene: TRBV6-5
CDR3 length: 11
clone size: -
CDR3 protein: ASRLGGPYGQY